Sequencing of this T cell receptor beta chain was carried out in a study of T cell repertoires in cytomegalovirus infection. The wider study: Public TCR beta signatures were indicative of both CMV infection and a matching HLA type.

The CDR3 spans 14 residues. Germline lookup yields CDR1 SQVTM and CDR2 ANQGSEA. Trimming removed 7 bases from V and 4 bases from J; junction bases left unmatched: 10. A single record per CDR3 protein comes from TCRdb applying MiXCR to the reads. This sample has 310,000 or so distinct CDR3 sequences, with about 25% found just once. J is TRBJ1-2 and V is TRBV29-1, with 9 positions matching TRBD1. Source material: PBMCs. The receptor was isolated from a human donor in good health (CMV status not recorded). Some clones in this sample may be carry-over from other donors' samples. CDR3 DNA: TGCAGCGCCGGGGACAGGGTTATGGGCTATGGCTACACCTTC. Its translation: CSAGDRVMGYGYTF.